These 11 T cell receptor beta chains came from one sample sequenced in a study of technical replicates of blood from a handful of donors. Method: immunoSEQ multiplex PCR; TCRdb's copy keeps in-frame clones and lacks some. Of 75,000 to 95,000 clones listed, 80% to 95% were seen once; the top ten hold under 0.3%. The sample was T cells isolated from PBMCs. All receptors derive from a human donor in good health.

This chain uses TRBV6-1 with TRBJ1-2, with D possibly matching TRBD1 (6 bases). The CDR3 covers 16 residues. Deletions cut 1 base from V and 4 bases from J, with 16 bases between. Germline V gives CDR1 MNHNS, CDR2 SASEGT. CDR3 protein: CASSEGRGGQGYGYTF. The CDR3 DNA reads as TGTGCCAGCAGTGAAGGTCGCGGGGGGCAAGGCTATGGCTACACCTTC.

The CDR3 bases are TGTGCCACCAGCAGAGATCTCGCGGGAACCTACAATGAGCAGTTCTTC. Protein sequence: CATSRDLAGTYNEQFF. The V gene is TRBV15, the J gene TRBJ2-1; a weak D match, TRBD2 (6 bases). V lost 0 bases to trimming and J lost 2 bases, with 11 bases between them. From germline, CDR1 is LNHNV and CDR2 YYDKDF (reference sequence). The CDR3 runs to 16 residues.

The rearrangement joins TRBV18 to TRBJ1-4; D call uncertain. Trimming removed 3 bases at V and 4 bases at J, with 9 bases between. This CDR3 is built from 14 residues. Germline V lookup: CDR1 KGHSH, CDR2 LQKENI. CDR3 coding DNA: TGTGCCAGCTCACCTACAGAAGTTAATGAAAAACTGTTTTTT. It codes for CASSPTEVNEKLFF.

The chain carries TRBV5-8 and TRBJ2-1; 8 bases fit TRBD1. The V gene's germline CDR1 is SGHTS and CDR2 YDEGEE. Germline trimming cut 4 bases from V and 5 bases from J; bases unmatched to any gene: 8. There are 15 residues in the CDR3. The CDR3 DNA is TGTGCCAGCAGCCTATCCGGGACAGGACACAATGAGCAGTTCTTC. Protein: CASSLSGTGHNEQFF.

Here the CDR3 reads CASSFYGMNTEAFF. The DNA for the CDR3 is TGTGCCAGCAGTTTTTATGGCATGAACACTGAAGCTTTCTTT. The rearrangement uses TRBV27 and TRBJ1-1; D gene ambiguous. This CDR3 has 14 residues. The germline V and J ends were trimmed by 3 bases and 0 bases, with 8 bases remaining between them. Germline V gene sequence: CDR1 MNHEY, CDR2 SMNVEV (reference sequence).

This clone appeared a few times. This chain uses TRBV30 with TRBJ1-1, with 8 positions matching TRBD1. V shed 1 base and J 4 bases; nucleotides not matched to a gene: 11. The CDR3 is 16 amino acids. Germline V gene data show CDR1 as GTSNPN and CDR2 as SVGIG (reference sequence). The chain's CDR3 is CAWSDPANRGSTEAFF. The CDR3 region has the DNA TGTGCCTGGAGTGACCCAGCGAACAGGGGGAGCACTGAAGCTTTCTTT.

The chain carries TRBV6-5 and TRBJ2-7, with D perhaps matching TRBD1 (6 bases). Trimming removed 2 bases at V and 4 bases at J, with 15 bases between. The CDR3 is made up of 15 amino acids. Germline loops: CDR1 MNHEY, CDR2 SVGAGI. The CDR3 reads CASSYAPRDTYEQYF. In DNA form, the CDR3 reads TGTGCCAGCAGTTACGCCCCTCGGGACACTTACGAGCAGTACTTC.

In DNA, the CDR3 is TGTGCCAGCAGCGTACGACAGGGTGGAGAGACCCAGTACTTC. Protein sequence: CASSVRQGGETQYF. The V gene is TRBV2, the J gene TRBJ2-5, with TRBD1 identical over 7 bases. Germline values: CDR1 SNHLY, CDR2 FYNNEI. J gave up 4 bases and V 6 bases, and 8 bases lay outside the gene matches. There are 14 residues in the CDR3.

This rearrangement joins TRBV6-5 to TRBJ1-1; 7 bases agree with TRBD1. The CDR3 extends over 14 amino acids. The junction had 4 bases not matched to a gene; V was cut back by 5 bases and J by 1 base. The germline gives CDR1 MNHEY, CDR2 SVGAGI. The CDR3: CASSRDRSNTEAFF. DNA of the CDR3: TGTGCCAGCAGTCGGGACAGATCGAACACTGAAGCTTTCTTT.

This clone appeared a single time. The rearrangement links TRBV28 to TRBJ1-5, with 9 positions matching TRBD1. V lost 5 bases to trimming and J lost 6 bases; unmatched junction nucleotides: 11. Germline V gives CDR1 MDHEN, CDR2 SYDVKM. The CDR3 is made up of 16 amino acids. The DNA for the CDR3 is TGTGCCAGCAGTGGGACAGGGTTGGGTCCTCGTCAGCCCCAGCATTTT. Amino acids: CASSGTGLGPRQPQHF.

V is TRBV2 and J is TRBJ2-5; TRBD1 aligns across 7 bases. The CDR3 runs 15 residues. Germline V CDR1 and CDR2: SNHLY, FYNNEI. V lost 4 bases to trimming and J lost 2 bases; unmatched junction nucleotides: 7. CDR3 amino acids: CASSGTGVHQETQYF. CDR3 DNA sequence: TGTGCCAGCAGTGGTACAGGGGTCCATCAAGAGACCCAGTACTTC.